A single sample is the source of the 15 T cell receptor beta chains below, sequenced in a study of cytomegalovirus exposure and HLA in healthy donors. Generated by immunoSEQ multiplex PCR, the TCRdb table keeps only in-frame clones and is missing some. The data show some 120,000 clones, roughly 90% seen once. Sequencing input: PBMCs. These receptors originate from a man younger than 40 in good health and CMV-seronegative.

V gene TRBV27 combines with J gene TRBJ1-5, with 7 bases fitting TRBD1. CDR3 size: 15 residues. Germline V CDR1 and CDR2: MNHEY, SMNVEV (reference sequence). J gave up 5 bases and V 3 bases, and 7 bases lay outside the gene matches. The CDR3 region is CASSFDRANDQPQHF. CDR3 nucleotides: TGTGCCAGCAGTTTCGACAGGGCGAATGATCAGCCCCAGCATTTT.

This chain uses TRBV7-3 with TRBJ2-6, with D possibly TRBD1 on 5 matching bases. The germline V and J ends were trimmed by 5 bases and 0 bases, with 14 bases remaining between them. Germline V gene data show CDR1 as SGHTA and CDR2 as FQGTGA. This CDR3 is 17 amino acids long. CDR3 loop: CASSPHDRVSGANVLTF. In DNA, the CDR3 is TGTGCCAGCAGCCCCCACGACAGAGTCTCTGGGGCCAACGTCCTGACTTTC.

The chain is built from TRBV2 and TRBJ2-7, with a tentative D call TRBD2 (5 bases). CDR3 size: 16 residues. Germline V gene sequence: CDR1 SNHLY, CDR2 FYNNEI. The V gene lost 3 bases and the J gene lost 0 bases, with 15 bases spanning the gap. The CDR3 coding sequence is TGTGCCAGCAGTGAGTCTATACGGAGGAGCTCCTACGAGCAGTACTTC. Protein sequence: CASSESIRRSSYEQYF.

The chain links TRBV7-9 to TRBJ1-5; D is possibly TRBD1 (5 bases). This CDR3 contains 14 residues. Germline values: CDR1 SEHNR, CDR2 FQNEAQ (reference sequence). Deletions cut 5 bases from V and 3 bases from J, with 11 bases between. Here the CDR3 reads CASSERGTNQPQHF. The CDR3 coding sequence is TGTGCCAGCAGCGAAAGGGGTACCAATCAGCCCCAGCATTTT.

The chain carries TRBV4-1 and TRBJ1-2, with TRBD1 as a possible D gene (6 bases). The CDR3 loop spans 16 amino acids. Looked up from germline, CDR1 is MGHRA and CDR2 is YSYEKL. V was trimmed by 0 bases and J by 5 bases, leaving 16 bases between them. The CDR3 coding sequence is TGCGCCAGCAGCCAAGACCTGTTTGGGCAGGGGTATGGCTACACCTTC. Protein sequence: CASSQDLFGQGYGYTF.

This clone has only one observation. Written as DNA, the CDR3 is TGTGCCAGCACGTCAGGGACAAGCCCAACCTACGAGCAGTACTTC. It codes for CASTSGTSPTYEQYF. The chain employs TRBV6-1 and TRBJ2-7; a possible D gene is TRBD1 (6 bases). The germline V and J ends were trimmed by 7 bases and 2 bases, with 18 bases remaining between them. Germline CDR1 MNHNS, CDR2 SASEGT. CDR3 length: 15 residues.

In this sample, this clone turned up once. The chain uses TRBV6-5 and TRBJ1-2, with 9 bases aligning to TRBD1. The CDR3 is 16 amino acids. Losses at the gene ends were 4 bases for V and 4 bases for J; bases not matched to a gene: 10. Germline CDR1 MNHEY, CDR2 SVGAGI. The CDR3 spells CASSLRQGDLSYGYTF. In nucleotides, the CDR3 is TGTGCCAGCAGTTTAAGACAGGGGGATTTAAGCTATGGCTACACCTTC.

For the CDR3, the DNA is TGTGCCATCAGTGGGTCCGGGACTAGCGCATTCAATGAGCAGTTCTTC. This gives the protein CAISGSGTSAFNEQFF. The rearrangement joins TRBV10-3 to TRBJ2-1, with 10 bases aligning to TRBD2. J gave up 6 bases and V 4 bases, and 9 bases lay outside the gene matches. CDR3 size: 16 residues. In germline, CDR1 is ENHRY, CDR2 SYGVKD.

This chain connects TRBV19 to TRBJ2-2; no clear D. V lost 0 bases, J lost 9 bases, and 8 bases lay in between. Germline lookup yields CDR1 LNHDA and CDR2 SQIVND (reference sequence). CDR3 length: 13 amino acids. In DNA form, the CDR3 reads TGTGCCAGTAGTATAGATCTATTTCGGGAGCTGTTTTTT. Amino acids: CASSIDLFRELFF.

This chain links TRBV11-2 with TRBJ1-1; D ambiguous. Germline V CDR1 and CDR2: SGHAT, FQNNGV. This CDR3 spans 14 amino acids. V gave up 2 bases and J gave up 8 bases, with 15 bases separating them. The CDR3 spells CASSLSLLGREAFF. CDR3 bases: TGTGCCAGCAGCTTAAGTCTTCTAGGCCGCGAAGCTTTCTTT.

This sequence joins TRBV2 and TRBJ1-2; TRBD1 matches 7 bases. The V segment lost 6 bases and the J segment 4 bases; nucleotides outside the gene matches: 17. The CDR3 has 17 residues. Germline assignment: CDR1 SNHLY and CDR2 FYNNEI. The CDR3 spells CASSGPPHDRATYGYTF. The DNA for the CDR3 is TGTGCCAGCAGCGGCCCACCTCATGACAGGGCCACCTATGGCTACACCTTC.

The V gene is TRBV7-9, the J gene TRBJ1-2, with 11 bases that match TRBD1. CDR3 length: 16 amino acids. The J segment lost 7 bases and the V segment lost 2 bases, leaving 9 bases of the junction unmatched. The germline V gene encodes CDR1 SEHNR and CDR2 FQNEAQ (reference sequence). This CDR3 is CASSLTSLDRGPGYTF. CDR3 coding DNA: TGTGCCAGCAGCTTAACCTCCTTGGACAGGGGGCCTGGCTACACCTTC.

The V call is TRBV6-1, the J call TRBJ1-6; no clear D gene. Germline V gives CDR1 MNHNS, CDR2 SASEGT. This CDR3 has 14 amino acids. Trimming took off 5 bases at V and 5 bases at J, with 10 bases between the two ends. The CDR3: CASSRIGDNSPLHF. The CDR3 nucleotides are TGTGCCAGCAGTCGGATAGGAGATAATTCACCCCTCCACTTT.

J is TRBJ2-1 and V is TRBV2; D is ambiguous. The germline V and J ends were trimmed by 2 bases and 0 bases, with 5 bases remaining between them. The CDR3 covers 14 residues. The germline V gene has CDR1 SNHLY and CDR2 FYNNEI. The DNA for the CDR3 is TGTGCCAGCAGTGAACTGGCCTCCTACAATGAGCAGTTCTTC. Protein product: CASSELASYNEQFF.

V is TRBV30 and J is TRBJ2-5; TRBD2 agrees at 13 bases. This CDR3 region has 20 residues. Trimming removed 0 bases from V and 5 bases from J; junction bases left unmatched: 18. Germline CDR1 and CDR2: GTSNPN and SVGIG (reference sequence). The CDR3 DNA follows: TGTGCCTGGAGTGTACGTCCACTAGCGGGAGGGCCCCTGGATGGGGAGACCCAGTACTTC. Its translation is CAWSVRPLAGGPLDGETQYF. The full variable domain, completed using reference TRBV30 and TRBJ2-5, is SQTIHQWPATLVQPVGSPLSLECTVEGTSNPNLYWYRQAAGRGLQLLFYSVGIGQISSEVPQNLSASRPQDRQFILSSKKLLLSDSGFYLCAWSVRPLAGGPLDGETQYFGPGTRLLVL.